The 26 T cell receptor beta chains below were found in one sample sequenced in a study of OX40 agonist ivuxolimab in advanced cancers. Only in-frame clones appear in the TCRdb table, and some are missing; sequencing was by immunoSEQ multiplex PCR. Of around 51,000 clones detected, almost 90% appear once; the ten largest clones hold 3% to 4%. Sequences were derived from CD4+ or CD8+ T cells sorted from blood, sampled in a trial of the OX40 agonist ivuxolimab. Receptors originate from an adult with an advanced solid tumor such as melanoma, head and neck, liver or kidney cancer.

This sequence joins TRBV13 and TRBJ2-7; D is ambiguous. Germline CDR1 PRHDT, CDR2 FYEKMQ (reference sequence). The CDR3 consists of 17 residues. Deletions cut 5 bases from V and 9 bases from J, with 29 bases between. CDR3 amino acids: CASSNPTAPKRSTGQYF. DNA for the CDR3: TGTGCCAGCAGCAATCCTACGGCGCCCAAACGATCTACGGGGCAGTACTTC.

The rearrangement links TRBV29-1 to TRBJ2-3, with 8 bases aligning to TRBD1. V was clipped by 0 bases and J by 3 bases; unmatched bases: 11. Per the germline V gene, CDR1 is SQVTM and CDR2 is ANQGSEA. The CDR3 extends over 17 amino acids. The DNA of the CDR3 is TGCAGCGTTGAAGATCCCCAAAGGGACAGGTTGACAGATACGCAGTATTTT. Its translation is CSVEDPQRDRLTDTQYF.

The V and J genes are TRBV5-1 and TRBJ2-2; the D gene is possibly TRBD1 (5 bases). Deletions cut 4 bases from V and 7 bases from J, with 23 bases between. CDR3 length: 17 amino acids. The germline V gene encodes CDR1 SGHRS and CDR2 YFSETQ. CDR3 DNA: TGCGCCAGCAGCCCCTTTGGTCTTGGGCAGGGCAGCGGGGAGCTGTTTTTT. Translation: CASSPFGLGQGSGELFF.

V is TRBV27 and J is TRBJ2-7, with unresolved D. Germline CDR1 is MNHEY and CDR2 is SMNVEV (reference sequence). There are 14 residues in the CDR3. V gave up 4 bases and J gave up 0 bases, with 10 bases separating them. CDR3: CASSSWGSSYEQYF. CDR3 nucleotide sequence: TGTGCCAGCAGTTCATGGGGAAGCTCCTACGAGCAGTACTTC.

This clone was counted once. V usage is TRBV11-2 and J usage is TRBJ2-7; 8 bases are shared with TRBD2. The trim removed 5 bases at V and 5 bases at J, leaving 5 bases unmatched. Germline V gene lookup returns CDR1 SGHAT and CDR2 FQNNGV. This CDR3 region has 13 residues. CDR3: CASSPTGGNEQYF. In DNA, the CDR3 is TGTGCCAGCAGCCCTACGGGGGGGAACGAGCAGTACTTC.

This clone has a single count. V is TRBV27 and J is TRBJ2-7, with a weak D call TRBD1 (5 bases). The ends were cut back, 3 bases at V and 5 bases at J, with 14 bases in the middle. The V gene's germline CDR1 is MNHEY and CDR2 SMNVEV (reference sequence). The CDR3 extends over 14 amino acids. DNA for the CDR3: TGTGCCAGCAGTTTCCGGCGGACATCGCACGAGCAGTACTTC. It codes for CASSFRRTSHEQYF.

This CDR3 reads CAWSVLFGVNEQFF. CDR3 coding DNA: TGTGCCTGGAGTGTATTGTTCGGGGTAAATGAGCAGTTCTTC. V and J are TRBV30 and TRBJ2-1; possible D gene TRBD2, 5 bases. Trimming took 0 bases from V and 7 from J, leaving 13 bases between them. CDR1 is GTSNPN, CDR2 SVGIG, per germline (reference sequence). The CDR3 is 14 amino acids.

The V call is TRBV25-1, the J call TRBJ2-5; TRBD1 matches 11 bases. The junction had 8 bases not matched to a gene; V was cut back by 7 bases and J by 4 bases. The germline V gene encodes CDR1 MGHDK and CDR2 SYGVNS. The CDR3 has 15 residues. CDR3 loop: CASNPDRGRGETQYF. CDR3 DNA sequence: TGTGCCAGCAACCCGGACAGGGGGCGCGGAGAGACCCAGTACTTC.

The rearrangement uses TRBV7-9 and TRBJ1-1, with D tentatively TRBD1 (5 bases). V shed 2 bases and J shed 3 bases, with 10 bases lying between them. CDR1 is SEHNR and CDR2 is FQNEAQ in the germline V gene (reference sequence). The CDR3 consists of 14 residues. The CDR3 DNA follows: TGTGCCAGCAGCTTAAGGGGCAGGGACACTGAAGCTTTCTTT. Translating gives CASSLRGRDTEAFF.

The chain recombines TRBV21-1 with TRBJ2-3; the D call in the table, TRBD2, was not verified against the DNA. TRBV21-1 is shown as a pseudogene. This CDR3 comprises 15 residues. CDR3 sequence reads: CASSKVSGGTDTQYF. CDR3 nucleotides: TGTGCCAGCAGCAAAGTGAGCGGGGGAACAGATACGCAGTATTTT.

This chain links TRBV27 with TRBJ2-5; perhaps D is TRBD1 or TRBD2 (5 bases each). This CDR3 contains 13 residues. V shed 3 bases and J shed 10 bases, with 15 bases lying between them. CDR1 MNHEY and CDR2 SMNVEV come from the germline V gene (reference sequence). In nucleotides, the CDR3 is TGTGCCAGCAGTTTTCAGGCGGTGGGGGTCCAGTACTTC. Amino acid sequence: CASSFQAVGVQYF.

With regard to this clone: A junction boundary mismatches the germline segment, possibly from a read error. In DNA, the CDR3 is TGTGCCAGCAGCTTGGACGGCAGGAGCCCTGCTTTC. Residues: CASSLDGRSPAF. The chain is built from TRBV5-4 and TRBJ2-7; no clear D. The CDR3 extends over 12 amino acids. CDR1 is SGHNT, CDR2 YYREEE, per germline (reference sequence).

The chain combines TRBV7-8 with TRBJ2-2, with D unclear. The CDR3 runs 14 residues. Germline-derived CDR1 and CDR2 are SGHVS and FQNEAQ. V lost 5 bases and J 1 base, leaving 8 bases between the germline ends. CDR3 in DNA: TGTGCCAGCAGCAAGACTGGGAACACCGGGGAGCTGTTTTTT. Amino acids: CASSKTGNTGELFF.

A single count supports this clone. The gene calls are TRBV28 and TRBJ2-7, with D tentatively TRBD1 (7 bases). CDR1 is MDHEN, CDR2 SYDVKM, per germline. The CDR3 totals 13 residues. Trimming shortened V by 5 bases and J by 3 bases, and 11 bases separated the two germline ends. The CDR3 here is CASSPGGLYEQYF. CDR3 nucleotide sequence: TGTGCCAGCAGTCCAGGGGGGCTCTACGAGCAGTACTTC.

CDR3 loop: CASSSRGTYGYTF. The CDR3 nucleotides are TGCGCCAGCAGCAGTCGTGGGACCTATGGCTACACCTTC. This chain joins TRBV5-1 and TRBJ1-2; tentative D call: TRBD1 (5 bases). The germline gives CDR1 SGHRS, CDR2 YFSETQ. The CDR3 contains 13 residues. V dropped 4 bases and J dropped 4 bases, with 11 bases sitting between them.

The CDR3 bases are TGTGCCAGCAGCTTAGAGGGACGGAACTATGGCTACACCTTC. Residues: CASSLEGRNYGYTF. V usage is TRBV7-3 and J usage is TRBJ1-2, with D perhaps TRBD1 (5 bases). V was trimmed by 2 bases and J by 2 bases, leaving 9 bases between them. Germline V gene lookup returns CDR1 SGHTA and CDR2 FQGTGA. The CDR3 consists of 14 residues.

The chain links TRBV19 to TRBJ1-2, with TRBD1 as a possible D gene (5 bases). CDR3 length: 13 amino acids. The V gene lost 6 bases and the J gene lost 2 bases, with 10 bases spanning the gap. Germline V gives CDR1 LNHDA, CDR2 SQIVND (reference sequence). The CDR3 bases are TGTGCCAGTAGGACGCAGGGAAACTATGGCTACACCTTC. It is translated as CASRTQGNYGYTF.

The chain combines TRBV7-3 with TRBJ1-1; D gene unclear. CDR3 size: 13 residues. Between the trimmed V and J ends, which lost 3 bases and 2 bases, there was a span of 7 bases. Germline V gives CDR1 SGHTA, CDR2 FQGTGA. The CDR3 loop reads CASSFFSNTEAFF. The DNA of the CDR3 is TGTGCCAGCAGCTTTTTCAGCAACACTGAAGCTTTCTTT.

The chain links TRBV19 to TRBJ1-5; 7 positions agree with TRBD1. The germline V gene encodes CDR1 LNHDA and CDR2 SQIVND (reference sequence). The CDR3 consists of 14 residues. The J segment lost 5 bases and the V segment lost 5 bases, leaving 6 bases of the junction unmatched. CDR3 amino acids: CASSVLGGDQPQHF. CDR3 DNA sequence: TGTGCCAGTAGTGTTTTAGGGGGCGATCAGCCCCAGCATTTT.

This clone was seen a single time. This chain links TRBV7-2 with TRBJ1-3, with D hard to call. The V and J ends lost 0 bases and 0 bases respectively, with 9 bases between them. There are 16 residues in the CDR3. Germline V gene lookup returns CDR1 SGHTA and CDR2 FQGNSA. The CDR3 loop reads CASSLAVFDSGNTIYF. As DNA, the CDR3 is TGTGCCAGCAGCTTAGCAGTCTTCGACTCTGGAAACACCATATATTTT. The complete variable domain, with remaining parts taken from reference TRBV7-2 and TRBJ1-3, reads GAGVSQSPSNKVTEKGKDVELRCDPISGHTALYWYRQSLGQGLEFLIYFQGNSAPDKSGLPSDRFSAERTGGSVSTLTIQRTQQEDSAVYLCASSLAVFDSGNTIYFGEGSWLTVV.

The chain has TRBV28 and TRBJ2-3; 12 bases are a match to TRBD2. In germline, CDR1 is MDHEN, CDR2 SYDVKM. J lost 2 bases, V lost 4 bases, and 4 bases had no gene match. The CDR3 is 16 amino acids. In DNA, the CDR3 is TGTGCCAGCAGTTCACGACTAGCGGGAGCCACAGATACGCAGTATTTT. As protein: CASSSRLAGATDTQYF.

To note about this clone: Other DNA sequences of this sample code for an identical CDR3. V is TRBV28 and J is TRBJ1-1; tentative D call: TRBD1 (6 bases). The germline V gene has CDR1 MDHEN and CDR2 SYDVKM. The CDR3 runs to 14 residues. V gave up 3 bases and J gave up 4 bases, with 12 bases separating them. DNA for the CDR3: TGTGCCAGCAGTTTGAGGGGGGGAGGCACTGAAGCTTTCTTT. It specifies CASSLRGGGTEAFF.

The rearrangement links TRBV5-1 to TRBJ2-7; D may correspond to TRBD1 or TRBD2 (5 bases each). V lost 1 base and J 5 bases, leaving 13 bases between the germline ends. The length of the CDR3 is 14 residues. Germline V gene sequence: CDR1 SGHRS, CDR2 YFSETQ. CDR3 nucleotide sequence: TGCGCCAGCAGCTTGTGGGACCCTACCAACGAGCAGTACTTC. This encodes CASSLWDPTNEQYF.

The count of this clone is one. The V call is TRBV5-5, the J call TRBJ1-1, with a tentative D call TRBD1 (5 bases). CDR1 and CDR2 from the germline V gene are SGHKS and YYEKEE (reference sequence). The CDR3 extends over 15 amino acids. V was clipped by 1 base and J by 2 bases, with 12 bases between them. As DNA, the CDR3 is TGTGCCAGCAGCTTGTACGGGGCGCTTAACACTGAAGCTTTCTTT. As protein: CASSLYGALNTEAFF.

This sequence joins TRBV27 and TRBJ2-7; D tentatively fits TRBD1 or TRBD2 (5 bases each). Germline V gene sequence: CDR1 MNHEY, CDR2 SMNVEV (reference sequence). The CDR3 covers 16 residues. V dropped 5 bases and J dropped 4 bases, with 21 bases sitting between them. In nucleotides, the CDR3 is TGTGCCAGCAGTCCACAAACGCCCCGGGGCGCGTACGAGCAGTACTTC. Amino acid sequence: CASSPQTPRGAYEQYF.

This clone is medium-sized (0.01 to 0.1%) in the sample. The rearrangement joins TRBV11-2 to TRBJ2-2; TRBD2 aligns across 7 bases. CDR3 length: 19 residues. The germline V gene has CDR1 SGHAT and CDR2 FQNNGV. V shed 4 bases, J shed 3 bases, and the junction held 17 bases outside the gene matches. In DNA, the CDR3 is TGTGCCAGCAGCTCTTCCGTATTTCGGGGGAGGGCCTACACCGGGGAGCTGTTTTTT. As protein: CASSSSVFRGRAYTGELFF.